This note documents a single TCR beta chain sequence. These data belong to a study of blood T cell repertoires in COVID-19. Turning to the study itself: The samples span acute and convalescent COVID-19 from the United States, Italy and Spain. Sample material is recorded as cDNA or gDNA derived from T cells, B-cell-depleted T cells, or PBMCs.

Data came from immunoSEQ multiplex PCR; TCRdb stores just in-frame clones and leaves some out. The table lists 84,000 or so clones, just under 80% of them singletons, with 6.3% in the top ten. This CDR3 is 13 amino acids long. Germline V gene data show CDR1 as MDHEN and CDR2 as SYDVKM. The V gene lost 3 bases and the J gene lost 4 bases, with 9 bases spanning the gap. Those enrolled in Seattle joined during active infection and were followed longitudinally afterward. Sequencing input: peripheral blood. The chain joins TRBV28 to TRBJ2-5, with D perhaps matching TRBD2 (6 bases). This TCR was sampled from a man in his 70s with COVID-19, enrolled during active disease. CDR3 sequence (DNA): TGTGCCAGCAGTTTTTTTAGCGGAGAGACCCAGTACTTC. Translation: CASSFFSGETQYF.